Shown below are 30 T cell receptor beta chains from a single sample sequenced in a study of CD8+ T cells in alopecia areata. cDNA reverse transcribed from extracted RNA served as the sequencing template. Assay: immunoSEQ multiplex PCR; the TCRdb copy retains only in-frame clones and omits some. The data show roughly 260,000 clones, with none appearing a single time. Researchers sorted pooled cutaneous lymph node cells on the basis of CD4, CD8alpha, NKG2D, NKG2ACE and other markers. The sample taken for sequencing was CD4+ T cells sorted from a lymph node. Receptor source: a C3H/HeJ mouse with alopecia areata. MHC haplotype of the mouse line: H2-k.

The table lists this clone with a few counts. Mouse germline and gene names are used. The CDR3 protein is CASSRTGVYNSPLYF. CDR3 bases read: TGTGCCAGCAGTAGAACAGGAGTCTATAATTCGCCC. The chain employs TRBV19 and TRBJ1-6, with TRBD1 as a possible D gene (5 bases). The read halts 3 residues ahead of the CDR3 end, with the missing end drawn from the germline J gene. TRBJ1-6 is placed among ORFs of uncertain function. V was cut by 3 bases and J by 3 bases, with 10 bases left in between. Germline CDR1 reads FNHDT; CDR2 reads SITEND (reference sequence). This CDR3 region has 15 residues.

Comments on this clone: The genes are named according to mouse. Read coverage stops 4 residues before the CDR3 terminus; the germline J gene supplies the remainder. This rearrangement joins TRBV1 to TRBJ1-2, with 9 positions matching TRBD1. This CDR3 spans 15 amino acids. CDR1 and CDR2 (germline): NSQYPW, LRSPGD (reference sequence). J gave up 0 bases and V 6 bases, and 5 bases lay outside the gene matches. The covered CDR3 bases are TGCACCTGCAGCCCCCGGGACAGGGCAAACTCC. As protein: CTCSPRDRANS. The full CDR3 sequence reads CTCSPRDRANSDYTF. Full variable domain (missing parts from reference TRBV1 and TRBJ1-2): VTLLEQNPRWRLVPRGQAVNLRCILKNSQYPWMSWYQQDLQKQLQWLFTLRSPGDKEVKSLPGADYLATRVTDTELRLQVANMSQGRTLYCTCSPRDRANSDYTFGSGTRLLVI.

This clone was seen at least ten times. Gene names refer to mouse genes. The CDR3 end falls 4 residues outside the read, so it is completed with the germline J gene. Other DNA sequences in this sample translate to the same CDR3. The chain combines TRBV13-3 with TRBJ1-2; the match to TRBD1 covers 7 bases. The length of the CDR3 is 13 residues. The germline V gene encodes CDR1 NNHDY and CDR2 SYVADS. V was pared by 5 bases and J by 4 bases, with 5 bases of the junction left unmatched. CDR3 sequence: CASSDREGSDYTF. Partial CDR3 DNA: TGTGCCAGCAGCGACAGGGAGGGCTCC.

About this clone: Gene names are mouse gene names. The CDR3 end is not reached by the read, which stops 4 residues before it; the germline J gene fills it in. The chain couples TRBV5 to TRBJ2-2; TRBD2 might be the D (7 bases). V dropped 0 bases and J dropped 2 bases, with 13 bases sitting between them. Germline V CDR1 and CDR2: LGHNA, YNLKQL (reference sequence). The CDR3 loop spans 17 amino acids. The CDR3 bases that were read are TGTGCCAGCAGCCAAGATCGGGGGGCGGCCAACACCGGG. Protein product: CASSQDRGAANTG. The whole CDR3 protein is CASSQDRGAANTGQLYF.

As to this clone: Gene names are mouse gene names. The CDR3 extends 4 residues past the end of the read, so its final part is completed from the germline J gene. V gene TRBV5 combines with J gene TRBJ2-5, with 7 bases fitting TRBD2. The length of the CDR3 is 15 residues. The germline V gene has CDR1 LGHNA and CDR2 YNLKQL (reference sequence). The DNA read from the CDR3 is TGTGCCAGCAGCCAAGGATCGGGGGGGAAAGAC. This gives the protein CASSQGSGGKD. The full-length CDR3 reads as CASSQGSGGKDTQYF.

About this clone: Gene names follow the mouse nomenclature. From the germline J gene comes the end of the CDR3, since the read stops 4 residues before it. The rearrangement links TRBV19 to TRBJ2-1; a weak D match, TRBD1 (6 bases). Germline-derived CDR1 and CDR2 are FNHDT and SITEND (reference sequence). CDR3 length: 16 residues. The germline V and J ends were trimmed by 4 bases and 1 base, with 15 bases remaining between them. The sequenced part of the CDR3 DNA is TGTGCCAGCAGTTTTTCCCGGACAGCGAACTATGCT. Protein product: CASSFSRTANYA. The full CDR3 is CASSFSRTANYAEQFF.

This clone turned up a few times. Gene names refer to mouse genes. Read sequence stops 4 residues before the CDR3 end, and the germline J gene provides the missing end. V is TRBV13-3 and J is TRBJ2-5; maybe TRBD1 (6 bases). Germline-derived CDR1 and CDR2 are NNHDY and SYVADS. This CDR3 contains 15 residues. The ends were cut back, 2 bases at V and 0 bases at J, with 10 bases in the middle. Incomplete CDR3 DNA: TGTGCCAGCAGTGAGCGGACAGTTAACCAAGAC. This gives the protein CASSERTVNQD. The entire CDR3 sequence reads CASSERTVNQDTQYF.

This clone was counted only a few times. Given a much more abundant clone one base away, this may be a read error. The genes are named according to mouse. The read comes to an end 4 residues before the CDR3 does, leaving the germline J gene to fill in the end. The chain is built from TRBV13-1 and TRBJ2-2; D is perhaps TRBD1 (5 bases). This CDR3 region has 13 residues. Germline CDR1 and CDR2: NSHNY and SYGAGN. Trimming stripped 6 bases from V and 0 bases from J, with 6 bases between. The CDR3 sequence is CASMTANTGQLYF. CDR3 DNA, as far as it was read: TGTGCCAGCATGACAGCAAACACCGGG.

About this clone itself: The gene names given are mouse names. The CDR3 end lies 4 residues beyond the end of the read and is filled in from the germline J gene. Other DNA sequences in the same sample also yield this CDR3. The V gene is TRBV5, the J gene TRBJ2-1, with 13 bases identical to TRBD2. The CDR3 sequence is 14 residues long. Germline CDR1 is LGHNA and CDR2 is YNLKQL (reference sequence). CDR3 DNA, as far as it was read: TGTGCCAGCAGTCCGGACTGGGGGGGCGCT. Protein sequence: CASSPDWGGA. The full CDR3 sequence reads CASSPDWGGAEQFF.

This clone was recorded a few times. Germline and genes: mouse. The read comes to an end 4 residues before the CDR3 does, leaving the germline J gene to fill in the end. V is TRBV1 and J is TRBJ2-5, with a weak D call TRBD1 (6 bases). Per germline, CDR1 NSQYPW and CDR2 LRSPGD (reference sequence). CDR3 length equals 13 residues. The V end was cut by 7 bases, the J end by 0 bases, with 8 bases between. The sequenced part of the CDR3 DNA is TGCACCTGCAAGGGGACAAACCAAGAC. It codes for CTCKGTNQD. The complete CDR3 protein is CTCKGTNQDTQYF.

Points on this clone: Gene names are the mouse ones. The observed sequence ends 3 residues before the CDR3 terminus, with the missing tail filled in from the germline J gene. The J gene is TRBJ1-6, the V gene TRBV13-3; no definite D call. TRBJ1-6 carries the ORF label, with uncertain function. V was cut by 2 bases and J by 7 bases, with 10 bases left in between. The CDR3 is made up of 14 amino acids. Germline-derived CDR1 and CDR2 are NNHDY and SYVADS. The CDR3 here is CASSEEGWNSPLYF. The CDR3 DNA, read in part, is TGTGCCAGCAGTGAAGAGGGTTGGAATTCGCCC.

This clone was seen only a few times. The gene symbols are mouse symbols. The CDR3 is cut off 4 residues early in the read; its end comes from the germline J gene. The V call is TRBV1, the J call TRBJ2-3; 9 bases are a match to TRBD2. Germline assignment: CDR1 NSQYPW and CDR2 LRSPGD (reference sequence). The CDR3 loop spans 16 amino acids. V shed 2 bases, J shed 0 bases, and the junction held 3 bases outside the gene matches. The CDR3 bases that were read are TGCACCTGCAGTGCATTGACTGGGGGCAGTGCAGAA. Amino acids: CTCSALTGGSAE. The whole CDR3 region reads CTCSALTGGSAETLYF.

This clone appeared a few times. Gene names are the mouse ones. The DNA ends 4 residues before the CDR3 does, and the rest of the CDR3 is filled in from the germline J gene. This chain links TRBV13-1 with TRBJ1-1; no clear D. V was cut by 0 bases and J by 0 bases, with 9 bases left in between. The CDR3 spans 15 residues. CDR1 and CDR2 from the germline V gene are NSHNY and SYGAGN. The sequenced CDR3 bases are TGTGCCAGCAGTGATGCTGAACCTGCAAACACA. Protein: CASSDAEPANT. The full CDR3 protein reads CASSDAEPANTEVFF.

Concerning this clone: These gene names are mouse names. Sequencing ends 4 residues short of the CDR3 end; the germline J gene provides the rest. The chain recombines TRBV17 with TRBJ1-1; TRBD1 might be the D (5 bases). Trimming shortened V by 2 bases and J by 0 bases, and 10 bases separated the two germline ends. From germline, CDR1 is MNHDT and CDR2 YYDKIL. The CDR3 is made up of 15 amino acids. Partial CDR3 DNA: TGTGCTAGCAGTAGATCCGGGACTGCAAACACA. Translation gives CASSRSGTANT. The full-length CDR3 reads as CASSRSGTANTEVFF.

This clone was recorded a few times. All gene names here are mouse names. The CDR3 end is not reached by the read, which stops 4 residues before it; the germline J gene fills it in. This sequence joins TRBV14 and TRBJ2-5; a possible D gene is TRBD1 (6 bases). CDR1 is SGHDT and CDR2 is FRDEAV in the germline V gene. Trimming shortened V by 1 base and J by 2 bases, and 8 bases separated the two germline ends. The length of the CDR3 is 14 residues. CDR3 region: CASSFDRFQDTQYF. Incomplete CDR3 DNA: TGTGCCAGCAGTTTCGACAGGTTCCAAGAC.

A note on this clone: Gene names and germline match the mouse. Read sequence stops 4 residues before the CDR3 end, and the germline J gene provides the missing end. This chain links TRBV17 with TRBJ1-1, with 10 bases that match TRBD1. CDR3 length: 16 amino acids. Germline loops: CDR1 MNHDT, CDR2 YYDKIL. V trimming: 4 bases; J trimming: 2 bases; junction bases outside the gene matches: 7. The CDR3 bases that were read are TGTGCTAGCAGTAATGACAGGGGGCTCGGCAACACA. Protein product: CASSNDRGLGNT. The CDR3 in its entirety is CASSNDRGLGNTEVFF.

A remark on this clone: Gene names are the mouse ones. The read ends 4 residues early relative to the CDR3; the germline J gene fills the gap. The chain employs TRBV31 and TRBJ2-1, with 11 bases aligning to TRBD2. Per the germline V gene, CDR1 is GKSSPN and CDR2 is SITVG. Losses at the gene ends were 3 bases for V and 4 bases for J; bases not matched to a gene: 2. The CDR3 runs 14 residues. The DNA read from the CDR3 is TGTGCCTGGAGACGGGACTGGGGGTATGCT. This encodes CAWRRDWGYA. The CDR3, in full, reads CAWRRDWGYAEQFF.

This clone has more than one count but fewer than ten. The gene names given are mouse names. Read data end 4 residues before the CDR3 end; the end is taken from the germline J gene. The sample carries other DNA sequences with the same CDR3. V is TRBV1 and J is TRBJ2-2, with D uncertain. CDR1 and CDR2 (germline): NSQYPW, LRSPGD (reference sequence). The ends were cut back, 3 bases at V and 0 bases at J, with 8 bases in the middle. This CDR3 spans 15 amino acids. CDR3 residues: CTCSAETTNTGQLYF. CDR3 DNA (partial): TGCACCTGCAGTGCTGAGACAACAAACACCGGG.

This clone showed up just a few times. Here the gene names and germline are mouse. The CDR3 is cut off 4 residues early in the read; its end comes from the germline J gene. V and J are TRBV13-3 and TRBJ2-5; TRBD2 aligns across 8 bases. In germline, CDR1 is NNHDY, CDR2 SYVADS. The CDR3 runs to 13 residues. The CDR3 sequence is CASSVTGVDTQYF. Partial CDR3 DNA: TGTGCCAGCAGTGTGACTGGGGTAGAC.

In this sample, this clone turned up many times. Gene names are mouse gene names. The CDR3 end falls 4 residues outside the read, so it is completed with the germline J gene. The V and J genes are TRBV13-1 and TRBJ1-2; D ambiguous. This CDR3 is built from 15 residues. The V and J ends lost 0 bases and 0 bases respectively, with 9 bases between them. Germline V CDR1 and CDR2: NSHNY, SYGAGN. This CDR3 is CASSDDHNANSDYTF. CDR3 DNA, as far as it was read: TGTGCCAGCAGTGATGATCACAATGCAAACTCC.

This clone was recorded a few times. All gene names here are mouse names. The DNA ends 4 residues before the CDR3 does, and the rest of the CDR3 is filled in from the germline J gene. The chain combines TRBV5 with TRBJ1-1; 8 nucleotides align to TRBD1. The CDR3 contains 14 residues. Germline V CDR1 and CDR2: LGHNA, YNLKQL (reference sequence). Trimming at V came to 4 bases and at J to 3 bases, leaving 4 bases not matched to a gene. The CDR3 region is CASSPHRGDTEVFF. The part of the CDR3 DNA that was read is TGTGCCAGCAGCCCCCACAGGGGGGACACA.

Comment on this clone: The genes are named according to mouse. Other DNA sequences from this sample encode an identical CDR3 as well. The CDR3 reads CTCSARGNSDYTF. Incomplete CDR3 DNA: TGCACCTGCAGTGCCAGGGGAAACTCC. The genes are TRBV1 and TRBJ1-2; TRBD1 might be the D (6 bases). The read ends 4 residues shy of where the CDR3 ends; the end is completed using the germline J gene. The CDR3 covers 13 residues. Trimming pared 3 bases from V and 1 base from J, leaving 6 bases between. Germline CDR1 NSQYPW, CDR2 LRSPGD (reference sequence).

The table lists this clone with a few counts. Genes and germline come from the mouse. The read finishes 4 residues shy of the CDR3 end, and the germline J gene is used to complete it. J is TRBJ1-1 and V is TRBV13-3; a weak D match, TRBD1 (5 bases). The CDR3 loop spans 13 amino acids. Germline V lookup: CDR1 NNHDY, CDR2 SYVADS. The CDR3 region is CASSDQGMGEVFF. CDR3 DNA, as far as it was read: TGTGCCAGCAGTGATCAGGGTATGGGA.

Notes on this clone: Gene names and germline match the mouse. The CDR3 end falls 4 residues outside the read, so it is completed with the germline J gene. This chain uses TRBV31 with TRBJ2-5; D not certain. The length of the CDR3 is 12 residues. CDR1 and CDR2 (germline): GKSSPN, SITVG. V shed 5 bases and J shed 2 bases, with 8 bases lying between them. Incomplete CDR3 DNA: TGTGCCTGGGGTGGGTCCCAAGAC. It translates to CAWGGSQD. The entire CDR3 protein reads CAWGGSQDTQYF.

This clone was counted only a few times. The genes are named according to mouse. The CDR3 is cut off 4 residues early in the read; its end comes from the germline J gene. This sequence joins TRBV5 and TRBJ2-5; 7 bases are shared with TRBD1. The germline CDR1 and CDR2 sequences are LGHNA and YNLKQL (reference sequence). This CDR3 is built from 17 residues. The V gene end was trimmed by 0 bases and the J gene end by 0 bases; junction bases not matched to a gene: 6. CDR3 DNA, as far as it was read: TGTGCCAGCAGCCAAGATGACAGGGCTGTTAACCAAGAC. Translating gives CASSQDDRAVNQD. The whole CDR3 protein is CASSQDDRAVNQDTQYF.

A word on this clone: Genes and germline come from the mouse. The CDR3 extends 3 residues past the end of the read, so its final part is completed from the germline J gene. V and J are TRBV19 and TRBJ1-6, with D unresolved. TRBJ1-6 is an open reading frame, and its role is uncertain. Between the trimmed V and J ends, which lost 2 bases and 10 bases, there was a span of 1 base. The V gene's germline CDR1 is FNHDT and CDR2 SITEND (reference sequence). This CDR3 has 10 amino acids. The covered CDR3 bases are TGTGCCAGCAGTATGTCGCCC. It is translated as CASSMSP. The CDR3 as a whole reads CASSMSPLYF.

The sample holds a few counts of this clone. Gene names and germline match the mouse. The read ends 4 residues shy of where the CDR3 ends; the end is completed using the germline J gene. The chain uses TRBV5 and TRBJ2-7; D may be TRBD1 (6 bases). The CDR3 length is 15 residues. V was cut by 0 bases and J by 0 bases, with 9 bases left in between. From germline, CDR1 is LGHNA and CDR2 YNLKQL (reference sequence). Here the CDR3 reads CASSQDPDSSYEQYF. Partial CDR3 DNA: TGTGCCAGCAGCCAAGATCCGGACAGCTCCTAT.

With regard to this clone: The gene names here belong to mouse. Read coverage stops 4 residues before the CDR3 terminus; the germline J gene supplies the remainder. Other DNA sequences in this specimen translate into the identical CDR3. The gene calls are TRBV19 and TRBJ2-7, with D perhaps TRBD2 (5 bases). The CDR3 length is 14 residues. Trimming stripped 2 bases from V and 0 bases from J, with 9 bases between. Germline V gene lookup returns CDR1 FNHDT and CDR2 SITEND (reference sequence). The CDR3 DNA, read in part, is TGTGCCAGCAGTATCCTGGGTAGCTCCTAT. It encodes CASSILGSSY. The entire CDR3 protein reads CASSILGSSYEQYF.

A word on this clone: Mouse gene names apply. The read comes to an end 4 residues before the CDR3 does, leaving the germline J gene to fill in the end. The chain links TRBV5 to TRBJ2-7, with 8 nucleotides matching TRBD2. V shed 0 bases, J shed 0 bases, and the junction held 4 bases outside the gene matches. Per germline, CDR1 LGHNA and CDR2 YNLKQL (reference sequence). The CDR3 is 16 amino acids. CDR3: CASSQDWGVPSYEQYF. CDR3 DNA (partial): TGTGCCAGCAGCCAAGACTGGGGGGTCCCCTCCTAT.

This clone was seen ten or more times. Gene and germline names: mouse. With the read ending 4 residues before the CDR3 end, the germline J gene is used to fill in that end. The chain joins TRBV17 to TRBJ2-1, with a possible D match to TRBD2 (6 bases). This CDR3 region has 12 residues. The V gene's germline CDR1 is MNHDT and CDR2 YYDKIL. V lost 6 bases and J 3 bases, leaving 6 bases between the germline ends. The CDR3 DNA, read in part, is TGTGCTAGCAGCTGGGGCTATGCT. This translates into CASSWGYA. The whole CDR3 reads CASSWGYAEQFF.